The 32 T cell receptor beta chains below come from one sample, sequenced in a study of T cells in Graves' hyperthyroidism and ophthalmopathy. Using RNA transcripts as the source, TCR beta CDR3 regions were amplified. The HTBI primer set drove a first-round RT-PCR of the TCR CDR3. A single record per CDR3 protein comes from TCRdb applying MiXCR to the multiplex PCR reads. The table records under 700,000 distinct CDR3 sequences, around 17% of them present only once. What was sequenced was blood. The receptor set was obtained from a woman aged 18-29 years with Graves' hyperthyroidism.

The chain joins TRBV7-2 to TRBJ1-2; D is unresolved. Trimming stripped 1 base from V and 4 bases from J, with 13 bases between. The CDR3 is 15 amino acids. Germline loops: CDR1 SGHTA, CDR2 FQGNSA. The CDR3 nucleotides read TGTGCCAGCAGCTTAGGTTCCGGCTCAGCCTATGGCTACACCTTC. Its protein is CASSLGSGSAYGYTF.

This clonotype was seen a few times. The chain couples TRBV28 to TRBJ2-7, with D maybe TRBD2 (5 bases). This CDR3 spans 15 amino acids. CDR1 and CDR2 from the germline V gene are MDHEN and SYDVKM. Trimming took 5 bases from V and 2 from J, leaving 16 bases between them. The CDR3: CASSRRHLLAYEQYF. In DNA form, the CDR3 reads TGTGCCAGCAGTCGACGACACCTACTAGCCTACGAGCAGTACTTC.

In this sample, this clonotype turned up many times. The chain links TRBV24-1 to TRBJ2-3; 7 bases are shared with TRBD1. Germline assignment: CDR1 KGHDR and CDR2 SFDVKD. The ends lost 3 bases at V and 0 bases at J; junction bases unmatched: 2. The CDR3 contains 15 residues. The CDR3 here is CATSDRTGSTDTQYF. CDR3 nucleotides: TGTGCCACCAGTGATCGGACAGGTAGCACAGATACGCAGTATTTT.

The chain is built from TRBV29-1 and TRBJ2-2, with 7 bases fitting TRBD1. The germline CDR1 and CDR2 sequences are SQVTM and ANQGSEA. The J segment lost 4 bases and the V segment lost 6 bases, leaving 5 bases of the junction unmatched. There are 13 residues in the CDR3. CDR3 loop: CSVGQVATGELFF. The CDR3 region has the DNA TGCAGCGTCGGACAGGTTGCCACCGGGGAGCTGTTTTTT.

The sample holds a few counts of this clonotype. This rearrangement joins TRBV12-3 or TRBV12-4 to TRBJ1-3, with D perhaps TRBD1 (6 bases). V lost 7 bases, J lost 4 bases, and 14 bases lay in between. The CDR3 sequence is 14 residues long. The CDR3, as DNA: TGTGCCAGCACCTTTACAGGGAAAGGAAACACCATATATTTT. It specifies CASTFTGKGNTIYF.

The CDR3 sequence: CASRDDRGGEKLFF. CDR3 DNA: TGTGCCAGCAGAGACGACAGGGGGGGAGAAAAACTGTTTTTT. This sequence joins TRBV12-3 or TRBV12-4 and TRBJ1-4, with 9 bases lining up with TRBD1. After removal of 6 bases from V and 8 bases from J, the junction contained 7 bases not matched to a gene. The CDR3 is 14 residues long.

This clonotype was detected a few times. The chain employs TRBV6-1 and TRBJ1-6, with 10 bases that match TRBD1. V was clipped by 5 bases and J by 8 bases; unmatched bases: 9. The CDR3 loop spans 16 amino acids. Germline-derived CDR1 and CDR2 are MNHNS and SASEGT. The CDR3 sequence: CASSTRDRGSDSPLHF. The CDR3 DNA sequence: TGTGCCAGCAGTACGAGGGACAGGGGCTCCGATTCACCCCTCCACTTT.

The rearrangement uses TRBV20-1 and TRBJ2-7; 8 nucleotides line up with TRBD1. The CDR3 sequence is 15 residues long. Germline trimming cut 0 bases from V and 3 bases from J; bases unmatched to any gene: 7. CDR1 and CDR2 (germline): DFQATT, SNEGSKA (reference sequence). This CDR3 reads CSARDQRTGHYEQYF. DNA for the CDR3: TGCAGTGCTAGAGATCAAAGGACAGGGCACTACGAGCAGTACTTC.

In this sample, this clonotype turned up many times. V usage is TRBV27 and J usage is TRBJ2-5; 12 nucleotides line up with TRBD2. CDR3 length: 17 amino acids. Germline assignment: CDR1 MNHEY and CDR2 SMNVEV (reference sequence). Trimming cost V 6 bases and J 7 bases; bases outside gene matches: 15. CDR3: CASSRRTSGTLSGTQYF. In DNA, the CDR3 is TGTGCCAGCAGCAGGAGGACTAGCGGGACCCTAAGTGGGACCCAGTACTTC.

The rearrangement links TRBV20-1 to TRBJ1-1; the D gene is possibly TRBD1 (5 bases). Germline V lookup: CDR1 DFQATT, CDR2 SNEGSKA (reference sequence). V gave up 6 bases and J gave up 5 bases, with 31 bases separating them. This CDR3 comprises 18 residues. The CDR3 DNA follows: TGCAGTGCCCACCCAACCAGCCCGGGACGAGGGTTGGCGACTGAAGCTTTCTTT. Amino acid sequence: CSAHPTSPGRGLATEAFF.

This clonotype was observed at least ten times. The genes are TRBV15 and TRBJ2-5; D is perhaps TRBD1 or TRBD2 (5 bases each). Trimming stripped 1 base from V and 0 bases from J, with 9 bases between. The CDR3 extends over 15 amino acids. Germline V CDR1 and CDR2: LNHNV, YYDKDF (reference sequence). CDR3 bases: TGTGCCACCAGCAGAGTTTGGGGGAACCAAGAGACCCAGTACTTC. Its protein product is CATSRVWGNQETQYF.

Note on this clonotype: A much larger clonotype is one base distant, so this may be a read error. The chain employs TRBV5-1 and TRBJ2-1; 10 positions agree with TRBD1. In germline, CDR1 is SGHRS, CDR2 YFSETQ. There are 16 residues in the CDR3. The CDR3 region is CASGLRIGTGDNEQFF. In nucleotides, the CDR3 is TGCGCCAGCGGCTTGCGAATTGGGACAGGGGACAATGAGCAGTTCTTC.

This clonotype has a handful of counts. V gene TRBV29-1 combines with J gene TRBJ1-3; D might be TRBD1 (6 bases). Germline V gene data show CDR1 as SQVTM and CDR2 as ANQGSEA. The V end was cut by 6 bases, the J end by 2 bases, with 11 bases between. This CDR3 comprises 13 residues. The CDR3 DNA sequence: TGCAGCGTGCCCACAGGGCCTGGAAACACCATATATTTT. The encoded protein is CSVPTGPGNTIYF.

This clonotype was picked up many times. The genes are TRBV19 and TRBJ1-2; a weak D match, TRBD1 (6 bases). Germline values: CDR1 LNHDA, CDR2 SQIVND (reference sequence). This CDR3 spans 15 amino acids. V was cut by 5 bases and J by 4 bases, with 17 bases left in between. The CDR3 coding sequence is TGTGCCAGTAGTTTCAAGCCGGGACATGGCTATGGCTACACCTTC. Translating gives CASSFKPGHGYGYTF. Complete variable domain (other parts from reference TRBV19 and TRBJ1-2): DGGITQSPKYLFRKEGQNVTLSCEQNLNHDAMYWYRQDPGQGLRLIYYSQIVNDFQKGDIAEGYSVSREKKESFPLTVTSAQKNPTAFYLCASSFKPGHGYGYTFGSGTRLTVV.

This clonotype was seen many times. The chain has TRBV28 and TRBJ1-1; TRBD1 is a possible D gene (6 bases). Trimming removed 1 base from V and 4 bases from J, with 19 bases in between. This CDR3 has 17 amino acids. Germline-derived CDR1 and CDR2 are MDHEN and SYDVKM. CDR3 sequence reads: CASSLLIRGARGTEAFF. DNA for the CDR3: TGTGCCAGCAGTTTATTGATTCGGGGGGCACGGGGCACTGAAGCTTTCTTT.

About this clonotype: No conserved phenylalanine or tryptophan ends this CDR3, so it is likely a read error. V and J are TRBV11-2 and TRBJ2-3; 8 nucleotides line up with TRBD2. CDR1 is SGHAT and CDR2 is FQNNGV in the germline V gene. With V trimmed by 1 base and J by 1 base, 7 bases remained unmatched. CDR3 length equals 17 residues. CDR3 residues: CASSLARGGIRTDTQYS. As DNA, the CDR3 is TGTGCCAGCAGCTTAGCCCGGGGGGGTATTCGCACAGATACGCAGTATTCT.

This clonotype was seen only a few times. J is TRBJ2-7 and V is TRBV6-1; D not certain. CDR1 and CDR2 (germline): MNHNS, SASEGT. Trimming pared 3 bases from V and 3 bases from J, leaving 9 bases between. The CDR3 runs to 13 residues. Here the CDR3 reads CASSELGYYEQYF. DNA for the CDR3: TGTGCCAGCAGTGAGTTGGGGTACTACGAGCAGTACTTC.

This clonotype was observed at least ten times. The CDR3 DNA reads as TGTGCCAGCACGCCGACAGGGGACCTATATGGCTACACCTTC. Its protein is CASTPTGDLYGYTF. The chain couples TRBV12-3 or TRBV12-4 to TRBJ1-2, with 8 bases that match TRBD1. J gave up 5 bases and V 7 bases, and 9 bases lay outside the gene matches. This CDR3 has 14 amino acids.

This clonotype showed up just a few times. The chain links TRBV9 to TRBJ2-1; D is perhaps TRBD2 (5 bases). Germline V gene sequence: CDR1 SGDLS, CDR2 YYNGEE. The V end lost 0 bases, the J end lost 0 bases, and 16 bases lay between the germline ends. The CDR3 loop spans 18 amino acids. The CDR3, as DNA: TGTGCCAGCAGCGTAGCCATCCGGCCGAGGGACTCCTACAATGAGCAGTTCTTC. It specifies CASSVAIRPRDSYNEQFF.

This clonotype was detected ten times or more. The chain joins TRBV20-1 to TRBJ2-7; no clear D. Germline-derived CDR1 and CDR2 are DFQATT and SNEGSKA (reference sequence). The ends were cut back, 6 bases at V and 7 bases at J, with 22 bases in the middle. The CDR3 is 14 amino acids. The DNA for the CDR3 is TGCAGTGCCAACCTCCCCGGAGCCAAAAGGGAGCAGTACTTC. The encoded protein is CSANLPGAKREQYF.

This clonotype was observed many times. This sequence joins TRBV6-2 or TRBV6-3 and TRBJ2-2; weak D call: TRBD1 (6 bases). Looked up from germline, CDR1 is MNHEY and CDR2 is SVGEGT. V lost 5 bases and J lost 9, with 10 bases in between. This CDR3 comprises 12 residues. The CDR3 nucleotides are TGTGCCAGCAGTGCGAGGGGGAGGGAGCTGTTTTTT. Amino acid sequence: CASSARGRELFF.

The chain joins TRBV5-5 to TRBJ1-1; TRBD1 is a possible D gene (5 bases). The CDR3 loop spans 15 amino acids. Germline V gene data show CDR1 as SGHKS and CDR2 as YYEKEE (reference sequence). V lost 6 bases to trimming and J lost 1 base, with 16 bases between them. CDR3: CASNRGGAGNTEAFF. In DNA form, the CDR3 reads TGTGCCAGCAACCGGGGAGGGGCAGGGAACACTGAAGCTTTCTTT.

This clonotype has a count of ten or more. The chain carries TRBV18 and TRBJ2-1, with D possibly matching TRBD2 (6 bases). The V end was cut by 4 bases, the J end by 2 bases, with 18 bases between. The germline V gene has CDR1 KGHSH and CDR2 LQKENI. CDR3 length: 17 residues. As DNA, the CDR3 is TGTGCCAGCTCACAGGCTCGCGGGGAAGGACCCTACAATGAGCAGTTCTTC. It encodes CASSQARGEGPYNEQFF.

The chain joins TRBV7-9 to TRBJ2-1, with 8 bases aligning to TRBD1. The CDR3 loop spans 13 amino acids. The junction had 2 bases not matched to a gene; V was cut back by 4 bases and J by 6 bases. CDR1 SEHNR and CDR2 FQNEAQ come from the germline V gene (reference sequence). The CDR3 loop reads CASSSTGVNEQFF. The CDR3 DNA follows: TGTGCCAGCAGCTCGACAGGGGTCAATGAGCAGTTCTTC.

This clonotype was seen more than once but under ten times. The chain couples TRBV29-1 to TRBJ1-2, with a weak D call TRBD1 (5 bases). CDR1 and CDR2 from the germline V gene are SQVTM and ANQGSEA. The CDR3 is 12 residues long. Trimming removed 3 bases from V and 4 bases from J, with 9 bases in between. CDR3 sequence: CSVETVTYGYTF. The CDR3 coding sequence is TGCAGCGTTGAGACAGTAACCTATGGCTACACCTTC.

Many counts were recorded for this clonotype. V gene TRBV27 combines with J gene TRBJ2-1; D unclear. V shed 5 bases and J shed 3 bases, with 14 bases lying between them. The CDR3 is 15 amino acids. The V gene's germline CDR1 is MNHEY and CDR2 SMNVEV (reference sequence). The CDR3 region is CASSPSASGYNEQFF. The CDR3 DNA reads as TGTGCCAGCAGTCCCAGCGCAAGTGGCTACAATGAGCAGTTCTTC.

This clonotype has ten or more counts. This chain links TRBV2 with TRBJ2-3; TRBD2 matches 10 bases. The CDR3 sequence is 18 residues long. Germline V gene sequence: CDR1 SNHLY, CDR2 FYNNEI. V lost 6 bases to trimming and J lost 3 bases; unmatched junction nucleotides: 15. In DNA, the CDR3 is TGTGCCAGCAGCCGGGGGGTAGCGGGAGGCCGGTTAACAGATACGCAGTATTTT. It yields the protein CASSRGVAGGRLTDTQYF.

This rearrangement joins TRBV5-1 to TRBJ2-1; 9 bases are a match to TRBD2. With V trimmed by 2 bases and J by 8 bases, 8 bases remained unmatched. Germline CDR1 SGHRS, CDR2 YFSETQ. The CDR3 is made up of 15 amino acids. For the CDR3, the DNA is TGCGCCAGCAGCTTCGGGCTAGCGGGAAGAGATGAGCAGTTCTTC. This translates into CASSFGLAGRDEQFF.

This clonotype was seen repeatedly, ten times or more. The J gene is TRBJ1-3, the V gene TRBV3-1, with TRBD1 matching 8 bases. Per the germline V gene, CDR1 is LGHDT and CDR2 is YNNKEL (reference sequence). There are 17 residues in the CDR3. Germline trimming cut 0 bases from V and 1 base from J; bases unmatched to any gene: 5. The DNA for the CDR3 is TGTGCCAGCAGCCAAGAGCGCAGGGGGCTGTCTGGAAACACCATATATTTT. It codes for CASSQERRGLSGNTIYF.

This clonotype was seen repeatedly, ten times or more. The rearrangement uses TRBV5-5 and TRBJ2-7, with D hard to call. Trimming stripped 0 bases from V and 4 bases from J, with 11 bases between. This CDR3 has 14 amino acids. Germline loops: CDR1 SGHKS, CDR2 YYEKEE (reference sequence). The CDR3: CASSLVDGVYEQYF. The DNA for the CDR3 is TGTGCCAGCAGCTTGGTGGACGGAGTGTACGAGCAGTACTTC.

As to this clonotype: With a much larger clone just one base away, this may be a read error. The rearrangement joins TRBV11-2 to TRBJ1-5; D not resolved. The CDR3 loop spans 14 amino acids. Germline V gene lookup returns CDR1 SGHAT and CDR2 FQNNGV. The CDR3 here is CASSRTTSNQPRHF. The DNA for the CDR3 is TGTGCCAGCAGCCGAACTACTAGCAATCAGCCCCGGCATTTT.

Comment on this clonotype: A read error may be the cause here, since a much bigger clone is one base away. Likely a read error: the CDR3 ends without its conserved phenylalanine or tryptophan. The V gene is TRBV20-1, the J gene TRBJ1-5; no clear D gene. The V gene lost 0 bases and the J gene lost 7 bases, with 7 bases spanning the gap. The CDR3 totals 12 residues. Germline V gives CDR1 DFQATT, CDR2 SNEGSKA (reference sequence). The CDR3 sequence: CSARDMGQPQHL. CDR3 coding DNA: TGCAGTGCTAGAGATATGGGGCAGCCCCAGCATCTT.